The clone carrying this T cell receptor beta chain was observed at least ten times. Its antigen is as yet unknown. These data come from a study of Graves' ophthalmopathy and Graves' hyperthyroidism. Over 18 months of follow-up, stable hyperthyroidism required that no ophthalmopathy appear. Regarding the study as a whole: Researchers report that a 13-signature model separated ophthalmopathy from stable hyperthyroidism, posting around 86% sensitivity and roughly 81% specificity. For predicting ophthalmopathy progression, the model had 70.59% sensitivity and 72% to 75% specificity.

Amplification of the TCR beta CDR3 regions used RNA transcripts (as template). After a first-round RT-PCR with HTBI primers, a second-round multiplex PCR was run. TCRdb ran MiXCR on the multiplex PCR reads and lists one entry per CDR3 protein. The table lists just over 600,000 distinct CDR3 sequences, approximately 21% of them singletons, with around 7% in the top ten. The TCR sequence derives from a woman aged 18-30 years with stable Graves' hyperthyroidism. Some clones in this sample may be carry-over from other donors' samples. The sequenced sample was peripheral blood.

The CDR3 protein is CAIRVLDQPQHF. In DNA form, the CDR3 reads TGTGCCATCCGGGTTTTGGATCAGCCCCAGCATTTT. The J gene is TRBJ1-5, the V gene TRBV12-3 or TRBV12-4, with D uncertain. V lost 10 bases to trimming and J lost 5 bases, with 12 bases between them. The CDR3 has 12 residues.